Below, 8 T cell receptor beta chains from the same sample are listed, as sequenced in a study of radiation and T cells in renal cell carcinoma. Libraries were prepared by immunoSEQ multiplex PCR; TCRdb keeps only in-frame clonotypes and omits some of them. The table has about 40,000 clones, around four fifths seen once. The time point denotes: blood 4 weeks post-SBRT, at nephrectomy. Regarding treatment: 15 Gy SBRT to primary tumor, nephrectomy 4 weeks later. Sample: blood, taken from a patient whose treatment included radiotherapy and nephrectomy. The receptor set was obtained from a woman in her seventies with renal cell carcinoma.

This clone was seen a single time. CDR3 sequence: CASSFLGTQYF. The CDR3 DNA reads TGTGCCAGCAGCTTCTTGGGGACCCAGTACTTC. The genes are TRBV5-6 and TRBJ2-5; D remains ambiguous. Between the trimmed V and J ends, which lost 2 bases and 7 bases, there was a span of 6 bases. The CDR3 length is 11 residues. Germline CDR1 is SGHDT and CDR2 is YYEEEE. The variable domain in full, with the rest retrieved from reference TRBV5-6 and TRBJ2-5, is DAGVTQSPTHLIKTRGQQVTLRCSPKSGHDTVSWYQQALGQGPQFIFQYYEEEERQRGNFPDRFSGHQFPNYSSELNVNALLLGDSALYLCASSFLGTQYFGPGTRLLVL.

The chain joins TRBV19 to TRBJ1-1, with D maybe TRBD1 (5 bases). The CDR3 runs 11 residues. The V gene's germline CDR1 is LNHDA and CDR2 SQIVND (reference sequence). Trimming took 11 bases from V and 3 from J, leaving 10 bases between them. The CDR3 DNA follows: TGTGCCCCGGGAGGGGACACTGAAGCTTTCTTT. It is translated as CAPGGDTEAFF. The variable domain in full, with the rest retrieved from reference TRBV19 and TRBJ1-1, is DGGITQSPKYLFRKEGQNVTLSCEQNLNHDAMYWYRQDPGQGLRLIYYSQIVNDFQKGDIAEGYSVSREKKESFPLTVTSAQKNPTAFYLCAPGGDTEAFFGQGTRLTVV.

V is TRBV29-1 and J is TRBJ2-1; D possibly corresponds to TRBD2 (5 bases). This CDR3 comprises 12 residues. Germline loops: CDR1 SQVTM, CDR2 ANQGSEA. Trimming cost V 1 base and J 7 bases, with 8 bases left between them. This CDR3 is CSVEGKRNEQFF. DNA for the CDR3: TGCAGCGTTGAAGGGAAGCGGAATGAGCAGTTCTTC.

The chain combines TRBV5-1 with TRBJ2-2, with D tentatively TRBD1 (5 bases). Germline CDR1 and CDR2: SGHRS and YFSETQ. The CDR3 extends over 14 amino acids. V lost 5 bases to trimming and J lost 7 bases, with 15 bases between them. CDR3 DNA sequence: TGCGCCAGCAGGATTCTAGGGGCCGACGGGGAGCTGTTTTTT. Encoded protein: CASRILGADGELFF.

The J gene is TRBJ2-3, the V gene TRBV18; 7 positions match TRBD2. Germline V gives CDR1 KGHSH, CDR2 LQKENI. The CDR3 runs to 14 residues. The V gene end was trimmed by 3 bases and the J gene end by 0 bases; junction bases not matched to a gene: 0. The CDR3 spells CASSPGGSTDTQYF. In DNA form, the CDR3 reads TGTGCCAGCTCACCGGGGGGGAGCACAGATACGCAGTATTTT.

The chain carries TRBV5-1 and TRBJ2-1; the match to TRBD1 covers 10 bases. This CDR3 region has 14 residues. Germline V gene lookup returns CDR1 SGHRS and CDR2 YFSETQ. V lost 5 bases and J lost 7; bases outside the gene matches: 6. CDR3 sequence (DNA): TGCGCCAGCAGTTCGGGACAGGGGTGGAATGAGCAGTTCTTC. This translates into CASSSGQGWNEQFF.

This clone was detected once. The genes are TRBV19 and TRBJ2-2, with a possible D match to TRBD2 (6 bases). Germline-derived CDR1 and CDR2 are LNHDA and SQIVND (reference sequence). This CDR3 has 14 residues. The V and J ends lost 5 bases and 7 bases respectively, with 14 bases between them. The CDR3 region has the DNA TGTGCCAGTAGTTCGGACTACCCCGGCGGGGAGCTGTTTTTT. It is translated as CASSSDYPGGELFF.

The chain's CDR3 is CASSPAAGGNYGYTF. The CDR3 DNA reads as TGTGCCAGCAGTCCGGCGGCAGGGGGAAACTATGGCTACACCTTC. The chain joins TRBV7-9 to TRBJ1-2, with 7 bases identical to TRBD1. CDR1 and CDR2 (germline): SEHNR, FQNEAQ (reference sequence). Unmatched junction bases numbered 9, after V lost 6 bases and J lost 2 bases. This CDR3 has 15 residues.